This TCR beta chain was identified during a study of human T cells and chemical hapten exposure. V lost 1 base and J lost 5; bases outside the gene matches: 9. The CDR3 loop spans 16 amino acids. Germline V gene data show CDR1 as SGHTA and CDR2 as FQGNSA. The table lists this clonotype with many counts. The antigen remains unidentified. As for time point: patch test 2, 6 weeks after DPC sensitization. Treatment denoted: therapeutic diphenylcyclopropenone sensitization with weekly scalp DPC. Those who donated were patients with alopecia, 18 to 70 years of age, and suitable for DPC. Library construction involved attaching unique molecular identifiers to individual cDNA molecules, which allowed quantitative, reproducible TCR counting. TCRdb recomputed calls from the RACE reads with MiXCR, one row per CDR3 protein. The repertoire has about 140,000 distinct CDR3 sequences, about an eighth of them found once; the top ten carry 1.3% to 1.5%.

Whole-study findings and limits: DPC sensitization did not alter TCRs above 1 in 1000 frequency. PT1 expanded TCR counts and patch test score correlated positively.

This chain uses TRBV7-2 with TRBJ2-7, with TRBD1 matching 9 bases. The starting material was whole blood, obtained in connection with sensitization to the hapten diphenylcyclopropenone (DPC). The receptor was derived from a woman aged 45 to 65 with alopecia areata. Some clones in this sample may be carry-over from other donors' samples. The CDR3 here is CASSLGDRDWNDEQYF. DNA of the CDR3: TGTGCCAGCAGCTTAGGGGACAGGGATTGGAATGACGAGCAGTACTTC.